These T cell receptor beta chains were read from a single sample in a study of cytomegalovirus exposure and HLA in healthy donors. TCRdb's copy holds only in-frame clones and misses some; the assay was immunoSEQ multiplex PCR. Of tens of thousands of clones detected, 85% to 90% appear once; the ten largest clones hold over 10%. The sequencing sample was made of PBMCs. Every receptor here comes from a woman in her twenties or thirties in good health and CMV-seropositive. Both conserved end residues are part of each CDR3. The D gene is left open where the match is weak. Clone size, where shown, is once, few, many, or a class for clones that have expanded.

V gene: TRBV6-6; D gene: -; clone size: -; J gene: TRBJ2-2; CDR3 DNA: TGTGCCAGCGGGCGCGTCACCCCCACCGGGGAGCTGTTTTTT; CDR3 protein: CASGRVTPTGELFF
V gene: TRBV13; D gene: TRBD1; clone size: -; J gene: TRBJ2-5; CDR3 DNA: TGTGCCAGCAGCGACCAACAGGGGCCGGAAGAGACCCAGTACTTC; CDR3 protein: CASSDQQGPEETQYF
V gene: TRBV7-3; D gene: -; clone size: -; J gene: TRBJ2-1; CDR3 DNA: TGTGCCAGCAGCCCGGGAGTTTTCAATGAGCAGTTCTTC; CDR3 protein: CASSPGVFNEQFF
V gene: TRBV7-9; D gene: -; clone size: -; J gene: TRBJ1-1; CDR3 DNA: TGTGCCAGCAGCTCGGGGACACACACTGAAGCTTTCTTT; CDR3 protein: CASSSGTHTEAFF
V gene: TRBV28; D gene: TRBD2; clone size: once; J gene: TRBJ2-3; CDR3 DNA: TGTGCCAGCAGAGGACTCACAGGACTAGCGGGCACTAGCACAGATACGCAGTATTTT; CDR3 protein: CASRGLTGLAGTSTDTQYF
V gene: TRBV15; D gene: TRBD2; clone size: few; J gene: TRBJ2-5; CDR3 DNA: TGTGCCACCAGCGCCGGGACGACTAGCGGGAAAGAGACCCAGTACTTC; CDR3 protein: CATSAGTTSGKETQYF
V gene: TRBV9; D gene: -; clone size: -; J gene: TRBJ1-1; CDR3 DNA: TGTGCCAGCAGCGTAGCCTATTCGGACATACGGAACACTGAAGCTTTCTTT; CDR3 protein: CASSVAYSDIRNTEAFF
V gene: TRBV7-9; D gene: TRBD1; clone size: -; J gene: TRBJ2-1; CDR3 DNA: TGTGCCAGCAGCTTAGAAGGGCGACAGGGGCACAATGAGCAGTTCTTC; CDR3 protein: CASSLEGRQGHNEQFF
V gene: TRBV10-2; D gene: -; clone size: -; J gene: TRBJ2-7; CDR3 DNA: TGCGCCAGCACCTCCGGGACCTACGAGCAGTACTTC; CDR3 protein: CASTSGTYEQYF
V gene: TRBV28; D gene: TRBD2; clone size: -; J gene: TRBJ2-7; CDR3 DNA: TGTGCCAGCAGTTTAGGGACTAGCGGGACCTACTACGAGCAGTACTTC; CDR3 protein: CASSLGTSGTYYEQYF
V gene: TRBV7-9; D gene: -; clone size: -; J gene: TRBJ2-7; CDR3 DNA: TGTGCCAGCAGCTTAATCCGAGGGTCAGGGGTGTCCTACGAGCAGTACTTC; CDR3 protein: CASSLIRGSGVSYEQYF
V gene: TRBV7-9; D gene: TRBD1; clone size: -; J gene: TRBJ2-1; CDR3 DNA: TGTGCCAGCAGCTTGGGACAGGGGGCCTATGAGCAGTTCTTC; CDR3 protein: CASSLGQGAYEQFF
V gene: TRBV4-2; D gene: -; clone size: -; J gene: TRBJ1-2; CDR3 DNA: TGTGCCAGCAGCCAAGACCCAGGTGGCTACACCTTC; CDR3 protein: CASSQDPGGYTF
V gene: TRBV18; D gene: TRBD2; clone size: -; J gene: TRBJ2-3; CDR3 DNA: TGTGCCAGCTCACCACTGAGCGGGACCACAGATACGCAGTATTTT; CDR3 protein: CASSPLSGTTDTQYF
V gene: TRBV7-9; D gene: -; clone size: -; J gene: TRBJ2-7; CDR3 DNA: TGTGCCAGCAGCTCAGGCAAATCCTACGAGCAGTACTTC; CDR3 protein: CASSSGKSYEQYF
V gene: TRBV6-1; D gene: TRBD1; clone size: -; J gene: TRBJ2-5; CDR3 DNA: TGTGCCAGCACCCGGGACAGGGTTGAGACCCAGTACTTC; CDR3 protein: CASTRDRVETQYF
V gene: TRBV5-6; D gene: -; clone size: -; J gene: TRBJ2-3; CDR3 DNA: TGTGCCAGCAGCTTGTTTGCGGGGGATACGCAGTATTTT; CDR3 protein: CASSLFAGDTQYF
V gene: TRBV2; D gene: TRBD1; clone size: -; J gene: TRBJ1-4; CDR3 DNA: TGTGCCAGCACCTCGGACAGGGCTACTAATGAAAAACTGTTTTTT; CDR3 protein: CASTSDRATNEKLFF
V gene: TRBV14; D gene: -; clone size: -; J gene: TRBJ2-7; CDR3 DNA: TGTGCCAGCAGCCAAGGGTCCAGGGGGGTCTACGAGCAGTACTTC; CDR3 protein: CASSQGSRGVYEQYF
V gene: TRBV6-4; D gene: TRBD1; clone size: -; J gene: TRBJ2-5; CDR3 DNA: TGTGCCAGCAGCCCCGGGACAGGGGGCTCGGAGACCCAGTACTTC; CDR3 protein: CASSPGTGGSETQYF
V gene: TRBV11-2; D gene: -; clone size: once; J gene: TRBJ2-3; CDR3 DNA: TGTGCCAGCAGCTTAACAGGACACCCCACAGATACGCAGTATTTT; CDR3 protein: CASSLTGHPTDTQYF
V gene: TRBV10-1; D gene: -; clone size: once; J gene: TRBJ2-1; CDR3 DNA: TGCGCCAGCAGTGAGTCGGGGGCAGGGATGGGAAATCGGAATGAGCAGTTCTTC; CDR3 protein: CASSESGAGMGNRNEQFF
V gene: TRBV18; D gene: TRBD1; clone size: -; J gene: TRBJ1-5; CDR3 DNA: TGTGCCAGCTCACCCGGGACAGGGCTACTCAACCAGCCCCAGCATTTT; CDR3 protein: CASSPGTGLLNQPQHF
V gene: TRBV4-2; D gene: TRBD2; clone size: -; J gene: TRBJ2-3; CDR3 DNA: TGTGCCAGCAGCCCGATCGACGGCCCTTTACTAGCGGCAATACCACCGCATAACACAGATACGCAGTATTTT; CDR3 protein: CASSPIDGPLLAAIPPHNTDTQYF
V gene: TRBV7-6; D gene: TRBD1; clone size: once; J gene: TRBJ2-5; CDR3 DNA: TGTGCCAGCAGCCTACGGACAGGGGGCGCCGGGGAGACCCAGTACTTC; CDR3 protein: CASSLRTGGAGETQYF
V gene: TRBV27; D gene: -; clone size: -; J gene: TRBJ2-3; CDR3 DNA: TGTGCCAGCAGTTTTTCCCCGGAGGGCACAGATACGCAGTATTTT; CDR3 protein: CASSFSPEGTDTQYF
V gene: TRBV6-1; D gene: -; clone size: -; J gene: TRBJ1-5; CDR3 DNA: TGTGCCAGCAGGACCGGACAGTTCGCCCAGCATTTT; CDR3 protein: CASRTGQFAQHF
V gene: TRBV5-6; D gene: TRBD2; clone size: once; J gene: TRBJ2-7; CDR3 DNA: TGTGCCAGCAGCCCCAGGACTAGCGGGCCCTCCTACGAGCAGTACTTC; CDR3 protein: CASSPRTSGPSYEQYF
V gene: TRBV5-1; D gene: -; clone size: -; J gene: TRBJ2-7; CDR3 DNA: TGCGCCAGCAGAAAGGAAGGGGCCTCCTACGAGCAGTACTTC; CDR3 protein: CASRKEGASYEQYF
V gene: TRBV10-1; D gene: -; clone size: -; J gene: TRBJ2-1; CDR3 DNA: TGCGCCAGCTCACACGACAATGAGCAGTTCTTC; CDR3 protein: CASSHDNEQFF
V gene: TRBV5-1; D gene: -; clone size: -; J gene: TRBJ1-1; CDR3 DNA: TGCGCCAGCAGCTTGTGGGGGCAGGGAATGAACACTGAAGCTTTCTTT; CDR3 protein: CASSLWGQGMNTEAFF
V gene: TRBV2; D gene: TRBD1; clone size: -; J gene: TRBJ2-7; CDR3 DNA: TGTGCCAGCAGCGACGACAGGGGGCGGTACGAGCAGTACTTC; CDR3 protein: CASSDDRGRYEQYF